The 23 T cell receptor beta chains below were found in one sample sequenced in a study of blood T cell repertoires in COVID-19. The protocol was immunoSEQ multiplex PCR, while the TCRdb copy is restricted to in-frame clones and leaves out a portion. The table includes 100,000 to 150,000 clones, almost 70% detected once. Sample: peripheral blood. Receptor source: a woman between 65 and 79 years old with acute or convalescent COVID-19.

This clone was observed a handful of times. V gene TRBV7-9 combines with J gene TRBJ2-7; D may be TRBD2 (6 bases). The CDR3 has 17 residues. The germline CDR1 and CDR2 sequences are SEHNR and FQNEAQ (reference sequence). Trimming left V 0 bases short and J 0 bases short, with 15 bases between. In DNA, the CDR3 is TGTGCCAGCAGCTTAGCAGGTACAGGAGGGTCCTCCTACGAGCAGTACTTC. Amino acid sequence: CASSLAGTGGSSYEQYF.

The CDR3 region is CASTGTSASYEQYF. The DNA of the CDR3 is TGTGCCAGCACCGGGACTAGCGCCTCATACGAGCAGTACTTC. This sequence joins TRBV6-5 and TRBJ2-7; 10 bases agree with TRBD2. CDR3 size: 14 residues. The germline CDR1 and CDR2 sequences are MNHEY and SVGAGI. The V segment lost 7 bases and the J segment 4 bases; nucleotides outside the gene matches: 7.

This chain's CDR3 is CASTPGIRVSYNEQFF. The CDR3 DNA follows: TGTGCCAGCACCCCCGGGATACGGGTATCCTACAATGAGCAGTTCTTC. The V and J genes are TRBV28 and TRBJ2-1; the D gene is possibly TRBD2 (5 bases). Germline values: CDR1 MDHEN, CDR2 SYDVKM. This CDR3 region has 16 residues. V was shortened by 7 bases and J by 1 base, with 17 bases between the two germline ends.

The CDR3 spells CAGGLAYQETQYF. CDR3 bases: TGTGCCGGGGGACTCGCGTACCAAGAGACCCAGTACTTC. This chain uses TRBV6-5 with TRBJ2-5; tentative D call: TRBD2 (6 bases). There are 13 residues in the CDR3. Between the trimmed V and J ends, which lost 11 bases and 0 bases, there was a span of 13 bases. CDR1 is MNHEY, CDR2 SVGAGI, per germline.

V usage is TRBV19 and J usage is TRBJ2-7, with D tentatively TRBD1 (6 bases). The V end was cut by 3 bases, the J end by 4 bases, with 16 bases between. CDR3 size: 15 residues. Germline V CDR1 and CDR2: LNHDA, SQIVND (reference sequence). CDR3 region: CASSMRGQQGYEQYF. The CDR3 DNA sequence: TGTGCCAGTAGTATGAGAGGGCAACAGGGATACGAGCAGTACTTC.

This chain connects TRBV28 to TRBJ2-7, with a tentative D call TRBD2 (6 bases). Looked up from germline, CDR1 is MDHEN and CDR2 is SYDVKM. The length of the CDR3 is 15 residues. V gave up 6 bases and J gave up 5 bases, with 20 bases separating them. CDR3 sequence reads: CASRQGGFMFHEQYF. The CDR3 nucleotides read TGTGCCAGCAGGCAGGGAGGATTTATGTTCCACGAGCAGTACTTC.

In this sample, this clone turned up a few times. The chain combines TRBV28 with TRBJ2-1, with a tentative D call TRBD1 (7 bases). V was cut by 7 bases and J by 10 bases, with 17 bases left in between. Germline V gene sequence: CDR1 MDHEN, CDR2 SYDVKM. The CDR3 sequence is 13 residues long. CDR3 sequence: CASTLEGAGEQFF. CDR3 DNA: TGTGCCAGCACCCTGGAGGGGGCGGGAGAGCAGTTCTTC.

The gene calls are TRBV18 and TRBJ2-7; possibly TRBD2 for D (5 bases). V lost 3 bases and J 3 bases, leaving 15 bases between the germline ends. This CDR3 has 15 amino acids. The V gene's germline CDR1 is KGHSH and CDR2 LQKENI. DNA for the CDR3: TGTGCCAGCTCACCCATCGTGGCGGGTCACTACGAGCAGTACTTC. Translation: CASSPIVAGHYEQYF.

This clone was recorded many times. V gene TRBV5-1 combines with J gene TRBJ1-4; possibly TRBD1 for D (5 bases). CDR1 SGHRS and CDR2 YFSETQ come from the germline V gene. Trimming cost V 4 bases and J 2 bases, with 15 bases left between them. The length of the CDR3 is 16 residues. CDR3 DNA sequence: TGCGCCAGCAGCGCCGGGACTTGGGGGACTAATGAAAAACTGTTTTTT. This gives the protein CASSAGTWGTNEKLFF.

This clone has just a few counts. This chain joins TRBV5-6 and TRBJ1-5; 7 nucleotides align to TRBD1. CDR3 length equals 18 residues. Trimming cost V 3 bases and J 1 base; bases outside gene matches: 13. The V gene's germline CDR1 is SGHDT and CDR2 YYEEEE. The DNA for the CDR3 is TGTGCCAGCAGCTCCCGGCGAAGACAGGGCGGAAGCAATCAGCCCCAGCATTTT. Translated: CASSSRRRQGGSNQPQHF.

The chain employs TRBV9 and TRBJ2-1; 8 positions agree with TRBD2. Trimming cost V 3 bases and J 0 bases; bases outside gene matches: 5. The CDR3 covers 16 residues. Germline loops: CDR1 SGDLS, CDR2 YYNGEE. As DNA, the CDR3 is TGTGCCAGCAGCGGGTACGGGACTAGCTCCTACAATGAGCAGTTCTTC. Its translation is CASSGYGTSSYNEQFF.

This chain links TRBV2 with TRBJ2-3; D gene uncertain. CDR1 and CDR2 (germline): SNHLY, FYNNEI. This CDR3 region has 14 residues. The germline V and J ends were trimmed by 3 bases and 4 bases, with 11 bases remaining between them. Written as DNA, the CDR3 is TGTGCCAGCAGTGACAGGATGTCTGCAGATACGCAGTATTTT. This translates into CASSDRMSADTQYF.

CDR3 residues: CASSVGAGGNSPLHF. Written as DNA, the CDR3 is TGTGCCAGCAGCGTAGGGGCAGGGGGCAATTCACCCCTCCACTTT. The rearrangement uses TRBV9 and TRBJ1-6; 8 bases agree with TRBD1. Germline V CDR1 and CDR2: SGDLS, YYNGEE. J gave up 7 bases and V 0 bases, and 3 bases lay outside the gene matches. The CDR3 spans 15 residues. Based on the CDR3 plus reference TRBV9 and TRBJ1-6, the full variable domain is DSGVTQTPKHLITATGQRVTLRCSPRSGDLSVYWYQQSLDQGLQFLIQYYNGEERAKGNILERFSAQQFPDLHSELNLSSLELGDSALYFCASSVGAGGNSPLHFGNGTRLTVT.

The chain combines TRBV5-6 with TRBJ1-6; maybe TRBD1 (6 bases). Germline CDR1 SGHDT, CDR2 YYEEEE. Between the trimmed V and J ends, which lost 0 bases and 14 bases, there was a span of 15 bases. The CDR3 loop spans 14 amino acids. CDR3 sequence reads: CASSLVGGGWALHF. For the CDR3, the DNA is TGTGCCAGCAGCTTGGTCGGGGGGGGCTGGGCCCTCCACTTT.

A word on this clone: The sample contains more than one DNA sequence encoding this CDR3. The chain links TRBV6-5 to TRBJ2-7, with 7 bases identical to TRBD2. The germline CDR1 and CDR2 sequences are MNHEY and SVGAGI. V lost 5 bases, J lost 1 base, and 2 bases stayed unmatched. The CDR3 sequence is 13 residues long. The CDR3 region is CASSPGGSYEQYF. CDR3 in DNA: TGTGCCAGCAGTCCGGGGGGTTCCTACGAGCAGTACTTC.

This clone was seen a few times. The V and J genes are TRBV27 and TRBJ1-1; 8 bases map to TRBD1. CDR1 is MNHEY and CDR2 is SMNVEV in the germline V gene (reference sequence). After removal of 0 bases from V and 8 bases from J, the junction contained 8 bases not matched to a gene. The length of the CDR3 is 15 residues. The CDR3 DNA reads TGTGCCAGCAGTTTATCGCCCGACGGACAGGGCGAAGCTTTCTTT. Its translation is CASSLSPDGQGEAFF.

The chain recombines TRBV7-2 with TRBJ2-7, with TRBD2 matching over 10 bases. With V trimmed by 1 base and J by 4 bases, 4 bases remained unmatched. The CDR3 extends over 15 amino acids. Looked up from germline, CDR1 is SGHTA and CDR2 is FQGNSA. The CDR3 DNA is TGTGCCAGCAGCTTAGGGATTAGCGGGGGGTACGAGCAGTACTTC. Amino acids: CASSLGISGGYEQYF.

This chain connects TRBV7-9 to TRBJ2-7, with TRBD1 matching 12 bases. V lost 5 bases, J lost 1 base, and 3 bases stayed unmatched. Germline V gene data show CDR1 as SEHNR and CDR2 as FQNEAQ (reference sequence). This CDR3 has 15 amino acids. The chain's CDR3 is CASSPGQGASYEQYF. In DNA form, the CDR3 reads TGTGCCAGCAGCCCGGGACAGGGGGCTTCCTACGAGCAGTACTTC.

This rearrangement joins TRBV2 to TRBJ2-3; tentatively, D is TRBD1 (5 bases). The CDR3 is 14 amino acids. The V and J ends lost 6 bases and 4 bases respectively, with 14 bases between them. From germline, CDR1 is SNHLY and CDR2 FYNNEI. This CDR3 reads CASSDWGLADTQYF. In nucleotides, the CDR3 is TGTGCCAGCAGCGACTGGGGCCTAGCAGATACGCAGTATTTT.

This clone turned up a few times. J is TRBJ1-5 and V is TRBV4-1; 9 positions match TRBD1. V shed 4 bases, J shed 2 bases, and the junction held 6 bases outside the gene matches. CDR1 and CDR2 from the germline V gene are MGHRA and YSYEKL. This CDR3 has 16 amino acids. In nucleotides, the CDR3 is TGCGCCAGCAGCCGCGACAGGGGGAGGGGCAATCAGCCCCAGCATTTT. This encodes CASSRDRGRGNQPQHF.

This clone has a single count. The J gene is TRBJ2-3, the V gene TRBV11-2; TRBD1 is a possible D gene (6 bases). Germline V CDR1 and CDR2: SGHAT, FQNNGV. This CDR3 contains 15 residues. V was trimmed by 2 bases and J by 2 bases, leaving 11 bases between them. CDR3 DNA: TGTGCCAGCAGCTTATCGTGGGGGCTCACAGATACGCAGTATTTT. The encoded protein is CASSLSWGLTDTQYF.

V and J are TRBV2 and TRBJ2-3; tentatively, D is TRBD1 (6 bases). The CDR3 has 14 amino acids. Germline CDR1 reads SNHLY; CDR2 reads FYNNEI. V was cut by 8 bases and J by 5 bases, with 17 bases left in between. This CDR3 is CASLQGGARDTQYF. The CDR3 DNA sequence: TGTGCCAGCTTACAGGGCGGAGCCCGAGATACGCAGTATTTT.

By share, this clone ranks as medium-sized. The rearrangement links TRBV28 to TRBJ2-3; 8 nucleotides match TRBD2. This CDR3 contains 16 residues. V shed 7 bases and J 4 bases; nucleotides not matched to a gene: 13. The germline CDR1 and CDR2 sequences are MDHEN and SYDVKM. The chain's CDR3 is CASNPRTGRGPDTQYF. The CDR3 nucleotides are TGTGCCAGCAACCCTCGGACCGGGAGGGGCCCAGATACGCAGTATTTT.